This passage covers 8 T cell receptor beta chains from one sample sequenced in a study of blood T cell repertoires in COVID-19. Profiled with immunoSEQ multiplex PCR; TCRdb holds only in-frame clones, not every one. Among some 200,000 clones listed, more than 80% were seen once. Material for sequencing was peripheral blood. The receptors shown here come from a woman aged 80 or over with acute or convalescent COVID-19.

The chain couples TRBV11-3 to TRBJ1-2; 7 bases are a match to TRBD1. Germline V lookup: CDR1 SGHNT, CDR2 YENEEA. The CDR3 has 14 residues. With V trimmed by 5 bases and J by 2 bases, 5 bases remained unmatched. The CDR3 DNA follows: TGTGCCAGCAGCCCCCGGGGACAGAACTATGGCTACACCTTC. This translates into CASSPRGQNYGYTF.

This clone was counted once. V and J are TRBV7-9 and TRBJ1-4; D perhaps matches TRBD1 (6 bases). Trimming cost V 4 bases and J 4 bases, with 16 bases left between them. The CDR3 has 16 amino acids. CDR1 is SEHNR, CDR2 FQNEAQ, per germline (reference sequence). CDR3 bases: TGTGCCAGCAGCTCCGCGAGGGGGAGTGGTAATGAAAAACTGTTTTTT. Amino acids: CASSSARGSGNEKLFF.

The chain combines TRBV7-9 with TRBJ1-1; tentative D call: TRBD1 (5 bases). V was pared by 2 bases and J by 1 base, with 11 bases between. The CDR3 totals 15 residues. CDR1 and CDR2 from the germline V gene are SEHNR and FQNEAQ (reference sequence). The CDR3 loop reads CASSLTNDRNTEAFF. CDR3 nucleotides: TGTGCCAGCAGCTTAACCAACGACAGGAACACTGAAGCTTTCTTT.

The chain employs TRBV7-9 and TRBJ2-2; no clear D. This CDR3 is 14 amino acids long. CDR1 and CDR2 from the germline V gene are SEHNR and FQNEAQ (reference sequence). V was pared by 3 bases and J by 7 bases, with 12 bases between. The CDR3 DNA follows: TGTGCCAGCAGCTTTTTCAGTTCGGGCGGGGAGCTGTTTTTT. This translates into CASSFFSSGGELFF.

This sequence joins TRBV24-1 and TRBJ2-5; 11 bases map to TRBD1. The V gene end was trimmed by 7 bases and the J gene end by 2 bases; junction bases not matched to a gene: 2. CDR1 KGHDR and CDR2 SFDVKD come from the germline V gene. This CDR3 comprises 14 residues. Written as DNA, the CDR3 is TGTGCCACCAGGGGGACAGGGGGGCAAGAGACCCAGTACTTC. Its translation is CATRGTGGQETQYF.

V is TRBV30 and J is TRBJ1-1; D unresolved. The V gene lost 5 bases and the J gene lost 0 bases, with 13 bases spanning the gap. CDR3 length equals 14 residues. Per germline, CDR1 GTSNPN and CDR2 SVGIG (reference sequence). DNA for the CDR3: TGTGCCTGGGCCTTACGCGGGGTGAACACTGAAGCTTTCTTT. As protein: CAWALRGVNTEAFF.

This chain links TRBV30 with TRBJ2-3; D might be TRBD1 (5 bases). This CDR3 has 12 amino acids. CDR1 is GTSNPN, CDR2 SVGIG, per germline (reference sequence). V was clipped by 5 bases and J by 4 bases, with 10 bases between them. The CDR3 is CAWGEGADTQYF. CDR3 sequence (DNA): TGTGCCTGGGGCGAAGGGGCAGATACGCAGTATTTT. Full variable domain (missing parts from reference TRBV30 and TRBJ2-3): SQTIHQWPATLVQPVGSPLSLECTVEGTSNPNLYWYRQAAGRGLQLLFYSVGIGQISSEVPQNLSASRPQDRQFILSSKKLLLSDSGFYLCAWGEGADTQYFGPGTRLTVL.

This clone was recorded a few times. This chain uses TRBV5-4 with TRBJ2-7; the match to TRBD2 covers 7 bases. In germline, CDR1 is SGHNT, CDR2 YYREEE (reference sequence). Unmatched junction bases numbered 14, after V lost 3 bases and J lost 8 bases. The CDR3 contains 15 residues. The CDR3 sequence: CASSWGGTVEDKQYF. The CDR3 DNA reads TGTGCCAGCAGCTGGGGGGGGACCGTAGAAGACAAGCAGTACTTC. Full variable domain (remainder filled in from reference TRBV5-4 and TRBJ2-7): ETGVTQSPTHLIKTRGQQVTLRCSSQSGHNTVSWYQQALGQGPQFIFQYYREEENGRGNFPPRFSGLQFPNYSSELNVNALELDDSALYLCASSWGGTVEDKQYFGPGTRLTVT.